The rows below give T cell receptor beta chains drawn from one sample of a study of cytotoxic CD8 clonotypes in ibrutinib-treated CLL. The method was immunoSEQ multiplex PCR; TCRdb's version includes in-frame clones alone and lacks a portion of them. The repertoire holds roughly 180,000 clones, with less than 85% as singletons. Sequencing was performed on PBMCs, taken after 24 months of ibrutinib treatment. Receptors were obtained from a human donor with chronic lymphocytic leukemia. Both conserved end residues are part of each CDR3. The order of the fields is V gene, clone size, D gene, J gene, CDR3 length, CDR3 protein, CDR3 DNA. The D gene is left open where the match is weak. The size field is filled for only some rows; it gives once, few, many or a size class.

>TRBV7-9|NA|NA|TRBJ1-2|12
CASTQLTIGYTF
TGTGCCAGCACCCAACTCACAATTGGCTACACCTTC
>TRBV4-1|NA|NA|TRBJ2-7|13
CASSQDRGYEQYF
TGCGCCAGCAGCCAGGATCGAGGATACGAGCAGTACTTC
>TRBV25-1|NA|NA|TRBJ2-5|12
CASSIGGETQYF
TGTGCCAGCAGTATCGGGGGAGAGACCCAGTACTTC
>TRBV6-4|NA|NA|TRBJ1-2|13
CASSADLAGGYTF
TGTGCCAGCAGCGCGGACCTGGCGGGCGGCTACACCTTC
>TRBV6-6|NA|NA|TRBJ1-2|13
CASSLQGLYGYTF
TGTGCCAGCAGCTTACAGGGACTCTATGGCTACACCTTC
>TRBV19|NA|NA|TRBJ2-4|15
CASSIWARVGNIQYF
TGTGCCAGTAGTATATGGGCCAGGGTCGGAAACATTCAGTACTTC
>TRBV5-8|NA|NA|TRBJ2-7|13
CASSSSQAYEQYF
TGTGCCAGCAGCTCCTCACAGGCCTACGAGCAGTACTTC
>TRBV12-5|NA|TRBD1|TRBJ1-1|13
CASGEQGATEAFF
TGTGCTAGTGGAGAACAGGGGGCAACTGAAGCTTTCTTT
>TRBV18|NA|TRBD1|TRBJ1-5|13
CASSGQGWEPQHF
TGTGCCAGCTCAGGACAGGGTTGGGAGCCCCAGCATTTT
>TRBV19|NA|NA|TRBJ2-3|16
CASSTSFRTDTDTQYF
TGTGCCAGTAGTACTAGTTTTAGGACAGACACAGATACGCAGTATTTT
>TRBV21-1|NA|NA|TRBJ1-1|14
CASSKYRGCGEAFF
TGTGCCAGCAGCAAGTACAGGGGGTGCGGTGAAGCTTTCTTT
>TRBV5-6|NA|NA|TRBJ1-1|13
CASSTARATEAFF
TGTGCCAGCAGCACAGCCAGGGCCACTGAAGCTTTCTTT
>TRBV6-1|NA|TRBD2|TRBJ2-1|14
CASITSGSFDEQFF
TGTGCCAGCATTACTAGCGGGAGTTTCGATGAGCAGTTCTTC
>TRBV6-6|NA|NA|TRBJ2-7|15
CASSGSGTLVYEQYF
TGTGCCAGCAGTGGCTCAGGGACTTTAGTATACGAGCAGTACTTC
>TRBV4-3|NA|NA|TRBJ2-5|16
CASSQDRDLGQETQYF
TGCGCCAGCAGCCAAGACCGGGACTTAGGGCAAGAGACCCAGTACTTC
>TRBV5-4|NA|TRBD2|TRBJ2-2|16
CASSSRTRGNTGELFF
TGTGCCAGCAGCTCCCGGACTAGGGGGAACACCGGGGAGCTGTTTTTT
>TRBV5-1|NA|NA|TRBJ2-1|13
CASSTGVGGWQFF
TGCGCCAGCAGCACTGGGGTAGGGGGGTGGCAGTTCTTC
>TRBV18|NA|NA|TRBJ1-1|16
CASSEGTGLWNTEAFF
TGTGCCAGCTCAGAGGGTACAGGGTTGTGGAACACTGAAGCTTTCTTT
>TRBV5-6|once|NA|TRBJ2-7|12
CASSLTGTEQYF
TGTGCCAGCAGCTTGACGGGGACCGAGCAGTACTTC
>TRBV4-2|NA|TRBD2|TRBJ2-7|16
CASSQDTAGFSYEQYF
TGTGCCAGCAGCCAAGATACAGCGGGGTTTTCCTACGAGCAGTACTTC
>TRBV28|NA|TRBD2|TRBJ2-1|13
CASSGTAYNEQFF
TGTGCCAGTAGCGGGACCGCCTACAATGAGCAGTTCTTC
>TRBV21-1|NA|NA|TRBJ1-2|11
CASSKPGYYTF
TGTGCCAGCAGCAAACCGGGGTACTACACCTTC
>TRBV9|NA|NA|TRBJ1-1|13
CASSAVFNTEAFF
TGTGCCAGCAGCGCCGTTTTTAACACTGAAGCTTTCTTT
>TRBV5-1|once|TRBD1|TRBJ1-1|15
CATRRTGLRSTEAFF
TGCGCCACCCGAAGGACAGGCCTACGATCCACTGAAGCTTTCTTT
>TRBV29-1|NA|TRBD1|TRBJ2-2|14
CSVRTGTFTGELFF
TGCAGCGTGAGGACAGGGACCTTCACCGGGGAGCTGTTTTTT
>TRBV7-8|NA|TRBD2|TRBJ2-5|15
CASSPTGTSGDQRYF
TGTGCCAGCAGTCCTACGGGGACTAGCGGGGATCAGCGGTACTTC
>TRBV6-5|few|NA|TRBJ1-5|14
CASSPTYSNQPQHF
TGTGCCAGCAGTCCCACATACTCCAATCAGCCCCAGCATTTT
>TRBV2|NA|NA|TRBJ2-2|13
CASSIQEFGELFF
TGTGCCAGCAGTATCCAGGAATTTGGGGAGCTGTTTTTT
>TRBV19|NA|NA|TRBJ1-1|12
CASSMVAAEAFF
TGTGCCAGTAGTATGGTAGCGGCTGAAGCTTTCTTT
>TRBV19|NA|TRBD1|TRBJ2-3|15
CASSQDRGGTDTQYF
TGTGCCAGTAGTCAAGACAGGGGAGGCACAGATACGCAGTATTTT
>TRBV9|NA|TRBD1|TRBJ1-4|17
CASSGDRALLSNEKLFF
TGTGCCAGCAGCGGTGACAGGGCTTTATTGTCTAATGAAAAACTGTTTTTT
>TRBV4-1|NA|NA|TRBJ2-3|15
CASSQDAGVGDTQYF
TGCGCCAGCAGCCAAGATGCCGGGGTGGGGGATACGCAGTATTTT
>TRBV6-1|NA|TRBD1|TRBJ2-7|13
CASADRGPYEQYF
TGTGCCAGCGCCGACAGGGGGCCCTACGAGCAGTACTTC
>TRBV10-3|NA|TRBD2|TRBJ2-4|16
CAISVGTSGSLDIQYF
TGTGCCATCAGTGTGGGGACTAGCGGGAGTTTGGACATTCAGTACTTC
>TRBV7-2|NA|NA|TRBJ1-1|15
CASSWARVGATEAFF
TGTGCCAGCAGCTGGGCCAGGGTTGGAGCCACTGAAGCTTTCTTT
>TRBV4-3|NA|TRBD1|TRBJ1-2|15
CASSLRDRGVNGYTF
TGCGCCAGCAGCCTCCGGGACAGGGGGGTAAATGGCTACACCTTC
>TRBV27|NA|NA|TRBJ1-4|16
CASSFSRKLLNEKLFF
TGTGCCAGCAGTTTCTCCAGGAAGCTACTTAATGAAAAACTGTTTTTT
>TRBV10-1|once|TRBD1|TRBJ1-2|14
CASSPGQGAYGYTF
TGCGCCAGCAGCCCGGGACAGGGGGCCTATGGCTACACCTTC
>TRBV7-3|NA|NA|TRBJ2-7|13
CASSRGIGREQYF
TGTGCCAGCTCGCGGGGAATCGGACGCGAGCAGTACTTC
>TRBV4-1|NA|TRBD2|TRBJ2-7|16
CASSQPGASGFYEQYF
TGCGCCAGCAGCCAGCCCGGGGCTAGCGGGTTCTACGAGCAGTACTTC
>TRBV30|NA|TRBD1|TRBJ1-5|13
CAWRGTGDQPQHF
TGTGCCTGGAGGGGGACAGGGGATCAGCCCCAGCATTTT
>TRBV27|NA|TRBD2|TRBJ2-7|15
CASSKLAGDTYEQYF
TGTGCCAGCAGTAAACTAGCGGGTGACACCTACGAGCAGTACTTC
>TRBV5-6|NA|TRBD1|TRBJ2-6|16
CASSWTGSSGANVLTF
TGTGCCAGCAGCTGGACAGGAAGCTCTGGGGCCAACGTCCTGACTTTC
>TRBV6-5|NA|NA|TRBJ1-2|13
CASSQQAFGGYTF
TGTGCCAGCAGTCAACAAGCCTTCGGGGGCTACACCTTC
>TRBV6-4|NA|TRBD2|TRBJ2-1|16
CASSLLAGANYNEQFF
TGTGCCAGCAGTCTTTTAGCGGGAGCTAACTACAATGAGCAGTTCTTC
>TRBV11-2|NA|NA|TRBJ2-1|18
CASSPKLVRTPSYNEQFF
TGTGCCAGCAGCCCAAAGCTCGTTCGGACACCTTCCTACAATGAGCAGTTCTTC
>TRBV7-2|NA|NA|TRBJ2-5|13
CASSFSGQETQYF
TGTGCCAGCAGCTTTAGTGGGCAAGAGACCCAGTACTTC